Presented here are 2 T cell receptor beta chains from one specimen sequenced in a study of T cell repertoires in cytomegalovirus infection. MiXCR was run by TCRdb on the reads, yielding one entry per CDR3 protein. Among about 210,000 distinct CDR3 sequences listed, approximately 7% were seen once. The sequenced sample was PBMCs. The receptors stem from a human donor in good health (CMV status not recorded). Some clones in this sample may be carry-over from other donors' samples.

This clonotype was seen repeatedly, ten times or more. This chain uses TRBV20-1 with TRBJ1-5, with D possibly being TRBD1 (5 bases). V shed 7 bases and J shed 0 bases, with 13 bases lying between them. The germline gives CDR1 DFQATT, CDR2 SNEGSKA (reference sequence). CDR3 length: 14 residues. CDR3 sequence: CSDSGSYSNQPQHF. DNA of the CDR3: TGCAGTGACTCAGGGTCATATAGCAATCAGCCCCAGCATTTT.

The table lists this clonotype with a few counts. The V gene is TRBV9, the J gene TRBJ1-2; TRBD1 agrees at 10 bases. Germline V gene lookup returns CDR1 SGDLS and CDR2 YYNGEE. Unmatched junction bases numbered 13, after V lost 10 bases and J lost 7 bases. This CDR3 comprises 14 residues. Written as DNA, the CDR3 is TGTGCCTCGGGACCGGGACAGGGGATAGGTGGCTACACCTTC. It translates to CASGPGQGIGGYTF.